This T cell receptor beta chain came from a study of a mutant IDH1 vaccine in newly diagnosed glioma. Study-level background: The treated group averaged 40.4 years old and was roughly 62% male, around 38% female. Notes on the study in general: Pseudoprogression appeared unlinked to shifts in leading peripheral T cell clonotypes. Induction of immune responses by the vaccine occurred in roughly 93% of patients.

As concerns this clone: What it binds is unknown.

Time point given: baseline, week 1 (first vaccination visit). Stated treatment: pre-vaccination baseline after standard-of-care therapy. The table came from immunoSEQ multiplex PCR; TCRdb's copy has only in-frame clones and leaves some out. Among around 50,000 clones listed, about nine tenths were seen once. Material: PBMCs, obtained from a glioma patient treated with radiotherapy, temozolomide or both. The sequence came from a man in his forties or fifties with glioma.

This CDR3 reads CASSLVSIGTSRQETQYF. The CDR3 bases are TGTGCCAGCAGCTTAGTCTCCATCGGGACTAGTCGGCAAGAGACCCAGTACTTC. The chain carries TRBV7-8 and TRBJ2-5; 8 nucleotides agree with TRBD2. Germline trimming cut 1 base from V and 2 bases from J; bases unmatched to any gene: 12. The CDR3 is 18 residues long. CDR1 is SGHVS and CDR2 is FQNEAQ in the germline V gene. Based on the CDR3 plus reference TRBV7-8 and TRBJ2-5, the full variable domain is GAGVSQSPRYKVAKRGQDVALRCDPISGHVSLFWYQQALGQGPEFLTYFQNEAQLDKSGLPSDRFFAERPEGSVSTLKIQRTQQEDSAVYLCASSLVSIGTSRQETQYFGPGTRLLVL.